These 10 T cell receptor beta chains came from one sample sequenced in a study of lymphopenia after photon versus proton radiotherapy. Assay: immunoSEQ multiplex PCR; the TCRdb copy retains only in-frame clones and omits some. Seen here are roughly 42,000 clones, approximately 85% observed once, and the top ten hold approximately 2.1%. Sequenced material: peripheral blood, taken from a patient treated with photon-based radiotherapy. The receptors here all came from a man aged 35 to 55 with gastric cancer.

The chain combines TRBV7-2 with TRBJ2-7; TRBD2 matches 9 bases. The J segment lost 4 bases and the V segment lost 2 bases, leaving 6 bases of the junction unmatched. This CDR3 has 15 residues. From germline, CDR1 is SGHTA and CDR2 FQGNSA. This CDR3 is CASSLRASGVYEQYF. DNA for the CDR3: TGTGCCAGCAGCTTAAGGGCTAGCGGGGTTTACGAGCAGTACTTC. Complete variable domain (other parts from reference TRBV7-2 and TRBJ2-7): GAGVSQSPSNKVTEKGKDVELRCDPISGHTALYWYRQSLGQGLEFLIYFQGNSAPDKSGLPSDRFSAERTGGSVSTLTIQRTQQEDSAVYLCASSLRASGVYEQYFGPGTRLTVT.

This chain links TRBV4-1 with TRBJ1-2, with unresolved D. Germline loops: CDR1 MGHRA, CDR2 YSYEKL. V lost 0 bases and J lost 2, with 10 bases in between. The CDR3 is 15 amino acids. CDR3 loop: CASSQDQTSNYGYTF. CDR3 DNA: TGCGCCAGCAGCCAAGATCAGACCTCCAACTATGGCTACACCTTC.

The chain couples TRBV19 to TRBJ1-4, with D unclear. Trimming pared 3 bases from V and 8 bases from J, leaving 16 bases between. The germline gives CDR1 LNHDA, CDR2 SQIVND (reference sequence). The CDR3 is 15 residues long. Written as DNA, the CDR3 is TGTGCCAGTAGTATCGGGGTCGGCCTTGGGGAAAAACTGTTTTTT. Protein: CASSIGVGLGEKLFF.

The chain uses TRBV5-5 and TRBJ1-5; the D is unclear. Trimming cost V 0 bases and J 0 bases, with 7 bases left between them. Germline CDR1 SGHKS, CDR2 YYEKEE (reference sequence). This CDR3 region has 15 residues. CDR3 nucleotides: TGTGCCAGCAGCTTGGTAGGTATTAGCAATCAGCCCCAGCATTTT. Translation: CASSLVGISNQPQHF. Combining the CDR3 with reference TRBV5-5 and TRBJ1-5 gives the whole variable domain DAGVTQSPTHLIKTRGQQVTLRCSPISGHKSVSWYQQVLGQGPQFIFQYYEKEERGRGNFPDRFSARQFPNYSSELNVNALLLGDSALYLCASSLVGISNQPQHFGDGTRLSIL.

The V and J genes are TRBV5-1 and TRBJ2-5, with D perhaps matching TRBD1 or TRBD2 (5 bases each). The J call is in doubt because the DNA end fits TRBJ2-7 better. The germline gives CDR1 SGHRS, CDR2 YFSETQ. The CDR3 runs to 13 residues. Here the CDR3 reads CASTGTDAYEQYF. DNA of the CDR3: TGCGCCAGCACCGGGACGGATGCCTACGAGCAGTACTTC.

V is TRBV7-2 and J is TRBJ2-5; 8 bases are shared with TRBD2. CDR1 and CDR2 from the germline V gene are SGHTA and FQGNSA. The CDR3 runs to 14 residues. With 3 bases clipped from V and 5 bases from J, the junction kept 5 bases outside the gene matches. The CDR3 DNA reads TGTGCCAGCAGCTTTGAGGGACTAGGGGAGACCCAGTACTTC. Its translation: CASSFEGLGETQYF.

This chain joins TRBV5-1 and TRBJ2-3, with a weak D call TRBD2 (5 bases). The V end was cut by 5 bases, the J end by 1 base, with 8 bases between. Germline values: CDR1 SGHRS, CDR2 YFSETQ. The length of the CDR3 is 13 residues. CDR3 bases: TGCGCCAGCAGTCAAGCGGGCACAGATACGCAGTATTTT. Protein sequence: CASSQAGTDTQYF.

In DNA, the CDR3 is TGTGCCAGCAGCCGGACTAGCGGGGGGCTGAACACCGGGGAGCTGTTTTTT. It is translated as CASSRTSGGLNTGELFF. The rearrangement joins TRBV7-9 to TRBJ2-2, with 14 bases identical to TRBD2. Germline V gene lookup returns CDR1 SEHNR and CDR2 FQNEAQ (reference sequence). The CDR3 is made up of 17 amino acids. Trimming removed 5 bases from V and 1 base from J; junction bases left unmatched: 3. The full variable domain, rest sourced from reference TRBV7-9 and TRBJ2-2, is DTGVSQNPRHKITKRGQNVTFRCDPISEHNRLYWYRQTLGQGPEFLTYFQNEAQLEKSRLLSDRFSAERPKGSFSTLEIQRTEQGDSAMYLCASSRTSGGLNTGELFFGEGSRLTVL.

This rearrangement joins TRBV7-9 to TRBJ1-1; no clear D gene. There are 9 residues in the CDR3. Trimming pared 5 bases from V and 10 bases from J, leaving 5 bases between. Looked up from germline, CDR1 is SEHNR and CDR2 is FQNEAQ (reference sequence). The CDR3 DNA is TGTGCCAGCAGCCCCAGAGCTTTCTTT. It encodes CASSPRAFF.

The chain is built from TRBV19 and TRBJ1-5; D is unclear. The V end was cut by 5 bases, the J end by 4 bases, with 21 bases between. CDR3 length: 17 amino acids. Germline V gene sequence: CDR1 LNHDA, CDR2 SQIVND (reference sequence). CDR3 nucleotide sequence: TGTGCCAGTAGTTTGGTCCCTTCGACGCGGGCAAATCAGCCCCAGCATTTT. This encodes CASSLVPSTRANQPQHF.